Shown below are 27 T cell receptor beta chains from a single sample sequenced in a study of T cell responses to AZD1222 COVID-19 vaccine. The data were produced by immunoSEQ multiplex PCR, yet TCRdb's version contains in-frame clones alone and is incomplete. The profile shows 70,000 or so clones, 85% to 90% of them singletons. Sequencing used peripheral blood, obtained on day 0 of AZD1222 vaccination. The source of these receptors is an adult in good health.

The chain is built from TRBV6-1 and TRBJ1-2, with a weak D call TRBD1 (6 bases). Trimming left V 3 bases short and J 4 bases short, with 12 bases between. The CDR3 loop spans 14 amino acids. Germline CDR1 MNHNS, CDR2 SASEGT. Written as DNA, the CDR3 is TGTGCCAGCAGTGAGGGCAGGGGTGGCTATGGCTACACCTTC. This translates into CASSEGRGGYGYTF.

The CDR3 coding sequence is TGTGCCAGCAGTCCGGACGCGTACCGAGGGGAGCAGTTCTTC. Encoded protein: CASSPDAYRGEQFF. This sequence joins TRBV6-5 and TRBJ2-1, with TRBD2 as a possible D gene (5 bases). The V and J ends lost 5 bases and 10 bases respectively, with 18 bases between them. From germline, CDR1 is MNHEY and CDR2 SVGAGI. The CDR3 is made up of 14 amino acids.

The V gene is TRBV7-6, the J gene TRBJ2-1; 11 bases match TRBD2. Germline V lookup: CDR1 SGHVS, CDR2 FNYEAQ. J was trimmed by 3 bases and V by 4 bases; bases with no gene match: 17. CDR3 length equals 20 residues. The CDR3 here is CASSWPTSGRGAGSYNEQFF. CDR3 sequence (DNA): TGTGCCAGCAGCTGGCCAACTAGCGGGAGAGGGGCAGGAAGCTACAATGAGCAGTTCTTC.

V usage is TRBV19 and J usage is TRBJ2-1; unclear D gene. Germline CDR1 and CDR2: LNHDA and SQIVND (reference sequence). The CDR3 covers 15 residues. Trimming shortened V by 3 bases and J by 3 bases, and 12 bases separated the two germline ends. The CDR3 DNA is TGTGCCAGTAGTATGAACTCAGCGCACTACAATGAGCAGTTCTTC. It yields the protein CASSMNSAHYNEQFF.

The rearrangement uses TRBV2 and TRBJ2-5; D gene ambiguous. The CDR3 is 14 amino acids. The ends were cut back, 2 bases at V and 2 bases at J, with 9 bases in the middle. Germline V gene lookup returns CDR1 SNHLY and CDR2 FYNNEI. Here the CDR3 reads CASSEIGRQETQYF. DNA for the CDR3: TGTGCCAGCAGTGAAATTGGGCGACAAGAGACCCAGTACTTC.

Remarks on this clone: At one boundary the junction diverges from the germline segment, which might be a read error. V gene TRBV5-1 combines with J gene TRBJ1-6; the match to TRBD1 covers 8 bases. The CDR3 is 14 amino acids. Germline V gene data show CDR1 as SGHRS and CDR2 as YFSETQ. The CDR3 coding sequence is TGCGCCAGCAGGTTGGACAGGGCTAATTCACCCCTCCACTTT. Its protein is CASRLDRANSPLHF.

The J gene is TRBJ1-3, the V gene TRBV28, with 9 bases aligning to TRBD1. Looked up from germline, CDR1 is MDHEN and CDR2 is SYDVKM. Unmatched junction bases numbered 9, after V lost 3 bases and J lost 3 bases. The CDR3 length is 17 residues. The CDR3 DNA reads TGTGCCAGCAGTTTCCCAACGGACAGGGGAGGTGGAAACACCATATATTTT. Residues: CASSFPTDRGGGNTIYF.

The J gene is TRBJ1-5, the V gene TRBV7-8; 9 bases fit TRBD1. This CDR3 has 17 amino acids. Germline V gene data show CDR1 as SGHVS and CDR2 as FQNEAQ. V lost 5 bases and J lost 3; bases outside the gene matches: 11. The chain's CDR3 is CASSRLRDRVPNQPQHF. In DNA, the CDR3 is TGTGCCAGCAGCCGCCTCCGGGACAGGGTGCCCAATCAGCCCCAGCATTTT. The full variable domain, rest sourced from reference TRBV7-8 and TRBJ1-5, is GAGVSQSPRYKVAKRGQDVALRCDPISGHVSLFWYQQALGQGPEFLTYFQNEAQLDKSGLPSDRFFAERPEGSVSTLKIQRTQQEDSAVYLCASSRLRDRVPNQPQHFGDGTRLSIL.

The V and J genes are TRBV19 and TRBJ1-4, with D possibly matching TRBD1 (5 bases). V was cut by 5 bases and J by 0 bases, with 16 bases left in between. The length of the CDR3 is 17 residues. Germline V lookup: CDR1 LNHDA, CDR2 SQIVND (reference sequence). The CDR3 loop reads CASSPPGPTATNEKLFF. CDR3 in DNA: TGTGCCAGTAGTCCCCCGGGACCTACCGCAACTAATGAAAAACTGTTTTTT.

The chain has TRBV3-1 (or the pseudogene TRBV3-2) and TRBJ2-7; TRBD1 is a possible D gene (6 bases). The CDR3 sequence is 15 residues long. Germline V gives CDR1 LGHDT, CDR2 YNNKEL (reference sequence). The V and J ends lost 0 bases and 5 bases respectively, with 14 bases between them. The CDR3 nucleotides read TGTGCCAGCAGCCAAGAAAGGGGGTTTCCTAACGAGCAGTACTTC. As protein: CASSQERGFPNEQYF.

This chain uses TRBV19 with TRBJ1-4; a weak D match, TRBD1 (6 bases). The CDR3 has 14 amino acids. V gave up 5 bases and J gave up 6 bases, with 13 bases separating them. Per germline, CDR1 LNHDA and CDR2 SQIVND (reference sequence). The CDR3 spells CASSWGPPDEKLFF. CDR3 sequence (DNA): TGTGCCAGTAGTTGGGGGCCACCCGATGAAAAACTGTTTTTT.

A note on this clone: The junction differs from germline at one of its ends, possibly a read error. The rearrangement links TRBV30 to TRBJ1-4, with D maybe TRBD1 (5 bases). The CDR3 length is 15 residues. Germline CDR1 is GTSNPN and CDR2 is SVGIG (reference sequence). CDR3 nucleotides: TGTGCCTGGAGTGCGGACAAGGGAACTACTGAAAAACTGTTTTTT. It is translated as CAWSADKGTTEKLFF. The entire variable domain, with the rest obtained from reference TRBV30 and TRBJ1-4, is as follows: SQTIHQWPATLVQPVGSPLSLECTVEGTSNPNLYWYRQAAGRGLQLLFYSVGIGQISSEVPQNLSASRPQDRQFILSSKKLLLSDSGFYLCAWSADKGTTEKLFFGSGTQLSVL.

V is TRBV30 and J is TRBJ2-3; TRBD2 matches 8 bases. The CDR3 spans 16 residues. Germline CDR1 and CDR2: GTSNPN and SVGIG (reference sequence). The V gene end was trimmed by 1 base and the J gene end by 8 bases; junction bases not matched to a gene: 14. CDR3 nucleotides: TGTGCCTGGAGTGCGGTCACTAGCGGAAGCCAGGGTACGCAGTATTTT. It yields the protein CAWSAVTSGSQGTQYF.

V gene TRBV27 combines with J gene TRBJ1-3, with D possibly matching TRBD1 (5 bases). This CDR3 spans 17 amino acids. CDR1 is MNHEY and CDR2 is SMNVEV in the germline V gene (reference sequence). V was trimmed by 8 bases and J by 0 bases, leaving 20 bases between them. For the CDR3, the DNA is TGTGCCAGCTTCTTGGCGGGGGGGTCACCCTCTGGAAACACCATATATTTT. Residues: CASFLAGGSPSGNTIYF.

This chain joins TRBV24-1 and TRBJ2-1, with a tentative D call TRBD2 (5 bases). V lost 4 bases to trimming and J lost 14 bases, with 17 bases between them. The CDR3 runs to 13 residues. CDR1 KGHDR and CDR2 SFDVKD come from the germline V gene. The CDR3: CATSEADVRAEFF. CDR3 in DNA: TGTGCCACCAGTGAGGCGGACGTCCGAGCGGAGTTCTTC.

This rearrangement joins TRBV5-1 to TRBJ1-2; TRBD1 matches 7 bases. With V trimmed by 0 bases and J by 6 bases, 14 bases remained unmatched. The CDR3 is 17 residues long. The germline V gene has CDR1 SGHRS and CDR2 YFSETQ. The CDR3 sequence is CASSLGSGGRPVNGYTF. CDR3 coding DNA: TGCGCCAGCAGCTTGGGGTCAGGGGGGCGCCCCGTGAATGGCTACACCTTC.

The chain is built from TRBV11-2 and TRBJ2-7, with 13 bases identical to TRBD2. The ends lost 3 bases at V and 5 bases at J; junction bases unmatched: 4. Germline V gene sequence: CDR1 SGHAT, CDR2 FQNNGV. The CDR3 has 15 amino acids. CDR3 coding DNA: TGTGCCAGCAGCTTCGCTGGGACTAGCGGGAACGAGCAGTACTTC. Translating it yields CASSFAGTSGNEQYF.

The chain joins TRBV5-4 to TRBJ1-2, with 11 bases fitting TRBD1. Germline assignment: CDR1 SGHNT and CDR2 YYREEE (reference sequence). With V trimmed by 1 base and J by 13 bases, 9 bases remained unmatched. This CDR3 is 14 amino acids long. The CDR3: CASSLFGTGGFCTF. Here the CDR3 DNA reads TGTGCCAGCAGCTTGTTCGGGACAGGGGGATTCTGCACCTTC.

This chain uses TRBV2 with TRBJ2-1, with 9 bases fitting TRBD2. V was clipped by 7 bases and J by 3 bases; unmatched bases: 13. The CDR3 totals 17 residues. Germline V gene lookup returns CDR1 SNHLY and CDR2 FYNNEI. CDR3: CASNTAWREGYYNEQFF. The CDR3, as DNA: TGTGCCAGCAACACAGCTTGGCGGGAGGGATACTACAATGAGCAGTTCTTC.

This chain joins TRBV20-1 and TRBJ2-3, with 9 bases aligning to TRBD1. V lost 4 bases, J lost 13 bases, and 3 bases stayed unmatched. This CDR3 is built from 10 residues. The germline CDR1 and CDR2 sequences are DFQATT and SNEGSKA (reference sequence). This CDR3 reads CSAITGGEYF. DNA for the CDR3: TGCAGTGCTATCACAGGGGGCGAGTATTTT.

The chain links TRBV10-3 to TRBJ2-7, with D possibly matching TRBD1 (5 bases). Deletions cut 3 bases from V and 0 bases from J, with 15 bases between. Per the germline V gene, CDR1 is ENHRY and CDR2 is SYGVKD. The CDR3 is 16 residues long. In DNA, the CDR3 is TGTGCCATCAGTGATCCAGGGTTCGAGAGCTCCTACGAGCAGTACTTC. Translated: CAISDPGFESSYEQYF.

CDR3 protein: CASGLPGQPQHF. CDR3 nucleotides: TGTGCTAGTGGTTTGCCGGGGCAGCCCCAGCATTTT. The chain combines TRBV12-5 with TRBJ1-5; D remains ambiguous. Germline assignment: CDR1 LGHNT and CDR2 FRNRAP. CDR3 length: 12 amino acids. V was cut by 2 bases and J by 7 bases, with 6 bases left in between. The variable domain in full, completed from reference TRBV12-5 and TRBJ1-5, reads DARVTQTPRHKVTEMGQEVTMRCQPILGHNTVFWYRQTMMQGLELLAYFRNRAPLDDSGMPKDRFSAEMPDATLATLKIQPSEPRDSAVYFCASGLPGQPQHFGDGTRLSIL.

This chain uses TRBV6-5 with TRBJ2-1; 9 nucleotides match TRBD1. Trimming removed 0 bases from V and 9 bases from J; junction bases left unmatched: 6. The CDR3 covers 15 residues. The V gene's germline CDR1 is MNHEY and CDR2 SVGAGI. CDR3 sequence: CASSYSLQGASEQFF. Here the CDR3 DNA reads TGTGCCAGCAGTTACTCGTTACAGGGGGCGTCTGAGCAGTTCTTC.

The rearrangement links TRBV19 to TRBJ2-7; 7 bases map to TRBD1. Germline V gene data show CDR1 as LNHDA and CDR2 as SQIVND (reference sequence). V lost 6 bases to trimming and J lost 0 bases; unmatched junction nucleotides: 5. The CDR3 has 14 residues. CDR3 region: CASSPTGSSYEQYF. In DNA, the CDR3 is TGTGCCAGTAGCCCGACAGGGAGCTCCTACGAGCAGTACTTC. Full variable domain (missing parts from reference TRBV19 and TRBJ2-7): DGGITQSPKYLFRKEGQNVTLSCEQNLNHDAMYWYRQDPGQGLRLIYYSQIVNDFQKGDIAEGYSVSREKKESFPLTVTSAQKNPTAFYLCASSPTGSSYEQYFGPGTRLTVT.

V gene TRBV2 combines with J gene TRBJ2-1, with TRBD2 identical over 14 bases. CDR1 and CDR2 (germline): SNHLY, FYNNEI. Germline trimming cut 8 bases from V and 6 bases from J; bases unmatched to any gene: 12. The CDR3 runs 17 residues. Here the CDR3 DNA reads TGTGCCAGCCTGCTCGGGACTAGCGGGAGTCGGGGCAATGAGCAGTTCTTC. This codes for CASLLGTSGSRGNEQFF.

This clone came up a few times. The rearrangement links TRBV6-2 or TRBV6-3 to TRBJ2-7, with a tentative D call TRBD1 (5 bases). This CDR3 region has 14 residues. CDR1 is MNHEY and CDR2 is SVGEGT in the germline V gene. V was trimmed by 4 bases and J by 6 bases, leaving 16 bases between them. CDR3 in amino acids: CASSSSTAWSEQYF. The DNA of the CDR3 is TGTGCCAGCAGTTCGTCGACAGCGTGGAGCGAGCAGTACTTC.

The chain employs TRBV19 and TRBJ2-3, with D perhaps TRBD1 (6 bases). Between the trimmed V and J ends, which lost 7 bases and 5 bases, there was a span of 13 bases. Germline V gene data show CDR1 as LNHDA and CDR2 as SQIVND (reference sequence). This CDR3 is built from 13 residues. CDR3 residues: CASTSTGLDTQYF. CDR3 coding DNA: TGTGCCAGTACATCCACAGGGTTAGATACGCAGTATTTT.